These 12 T cell receptor beta chains originate from one sample sequenced in a study of Ad26.COV2.S vaccination and SARS-CoV-2 variants. Method: immunoSEQ multiplex PCR; TCRdb's copy keeps in-frame clones and lacks some. The sample holds around 300,000 clones, almost 90% seen once. Treatment noted: 19 received Ad26.COV2.S at low or high dose, single or two shots; about 5 received placebo; per-sample allocation not given. Following the first vaccine or placebo injection, samples were taken on day 63. Sequenced material: peripheral blood, taken in a trial of Ad26.COV2.S vaccine versus placebo. The receptors were sampled from a person aged 18-65 years who received the Ad26.COV2.S COVID-19 vaccine or a placebo.

This chain links TRBV5-1 with TRBJ1-1; D is possibly TRBD1 (5 bases). The germline gives CDR1 SGHRS, CDR2 YFSETQ. The CDR3 consists of 14 residues. V was trimmed by 7 bases and J by 4 bases, leaving 17 bases between them. The CDR3 is CASLVGSGSTEAFF. As DNA, the CDR3 is TGCGCCAGCTTAGTTGGGTCAGGGAGCACTGAAGCTTTCTTT.

The rearrangement links TRBV5-6 to TRBJ1-3; D remains ambiguous. Trimming shortened V by 0 bases and J by 2 bases, and 15 bases separated the two germline ends. This CDR3 has 17 amino acids. CDR1 is SGHDT and CDR2 is YYEEEE in the germline V gene. The CDR3, as DNA: TGTGCCAGCAGCTTGGGGGTAGTGAGGATCCCTGGAAACACCATATATTTT. It translates to CASSLGVVRIPGNTIYF.

The rearrangement uses TRBV12-3 or TRBV12-4 and TRBJ1-1; 7 bases map to TRBD1. The CDR3 is 12 amino acids. V lost 6 bases, J lost 9 bases, and 7 bases stayed unmatched. The CDR3 DNA follows: TGTGCCAGCAGCCCCCGACAGGGCAAAGCTTTCTTT. This encodes CASSPRQGKAFF.

The chain couples TRBV4-1 to TRBJ1-4; D is undetermined. V gave up 1 base and J gave up 8 bases, with 8 bases separating them. The CDR3 has 13 residues. Germline V gives CDR1 MGHRA, CDR2 YSYEKL. The CDR3 DNA sequence: TGCGCCAGCAGCCAAGTTTGGCCCGAAAAACTGTTTTTT. Translation gives CASSQVWPEKLFF.

The genes are TRBV4-1 and TRBJ2-3, with TRBD2 matching over 12 bases. After removal of 3 bases from V and 0 bases from J, the junction contained 13 bases not matched to a gene. From germline, CDR1 is MGHRA and CDR2 YSYEKL. The CDR3 consists of 20 residues. This CDR3 is CASSHPEWTSGASSTDTQYF. DNA of the CDR3: TGCGCCAGCAGCCACCCGGAGTGGACTAGCGGGGCCTCTAGCACAGATACGCAGTATTTT.

This chain connects TRBV2 to TRBJ2-5; 13 bases are a match to TRBD2. With 8 bases clipped from V and 2 bases from J, the junction kept 2 bases outside the gene matches. This CDR3 is built from 14 residues. Germline values: CDR1 SNHLY, CDR2 FYNNEI. The CDR3 sequence: CASGGLAGQETQYF. The CDR3 coding sequence is TGTGCCAGCGGGGGACTAGCGGGGCAAGAGACCCAGTACTTC.

As regards this clone: This sample includes further DNA sequences coding for the same CDR3. This rearrangement joins TRBV18 to TRBJ2-5; a possible D gene is TRBD2 (5 bases). The V gene lost 2 bases and the J gene lost 2 bases, with 6 bases spanning the gap. The CDR3 totals 13 residues. CDR1 and CDR2 from the germline V gene are KGHSH and LQKENI. DNA of the CDR3: TGTGCCAGCTCACCAAGACTACAAGAGACCCAGTACTTC. It yields the protein CASSPRLQETQYF. Full variable domain (rest looked up from reference TRBV18 and TRBJ2-5): NAGVMQNPRHLVRRRGQEARLRCSPMKGHSHVYWYRQLPEEGLKFMVYLQKENIIDESGMPKERFSAEFPKEGPSILRIQQVVRGDSAAYFCASSPRLQETQYFGPGTRLLVL.

V and J are TRBV7-2 and TRBJ1-3; D not resolved. Trimming removed 5 bases at V and 0 bases at J, with 11 bases between. The germline CDR1 and CDR2 sequences are SGHTA and FQGNSA. The CDR3 spans 15 residues. The CDR3 bases are TGTGCCAGCAGCATTCCCCTAAACTCTGGAAACACCATATATTTT. Translation gives CASSIPLNSGNTIYF.

The rearrangement links TRBV19 to TRBJ2-1; TRBD2 aligns across 7 bases. Germline CDR1 is LNHDA and CDR2 is SQIVND (reference sequence). CDR3 size: 15 residues. J lost 4 bases, V lost 5 bases, and 8 bases had no gene match. CDR3 residues: CASSGLGTKYNEQFF. The CDR3 region has the DNA TGTGCCAGTAGTGGTCTTGGGACTAAATACAATGAGCAGTTCTTC.

This chain connects TRBV12-3 or TRBV12-4 to TRBJ2-2, with no clear D. The CDR3 is 13 residues long. Trimming took 3 bases from V and 6 from J, leaving 8 bases between them. CDR3 coding DNA: TGTGCCAGCAGTTTCCTCAGTCCCGGGGAGCTGTTTTTT. Its translation is CASSFLSPGELFF.

The V call is TRBV19, the J call TRBJ2-7; unclear D gene. The CDR3 length is 14 residues. V was pared by 4 bases and J by 4 bases, with 14 bases between. Germline CDR1 LNHDA, CDR2 SQIVND (reference sequence). The CDR3 region has the DNA TGTGCCAGTAGTAGCCTGGACGGATTGTACGAGCAGTACTTC. Its protein is CASSSLDGLYEQYF.

This clone has just a few counts. The rearrangement joins TRBV4-2 to TRBJ1-1, with unresolved D. Trimming shortened V by 0 bases and J by 6 bases, and 11 bases separated the two germline ends. Germline CDR1 reads LGHNA; CDR2 reads YNFKEQ. The CDR3 is made up of 14 amino acids. CDR3 amino acids: CASSQDSQKSEAFF. CDR3 nucleotides: TGTGCCAGCAGCCAAGATTCTCAAAAATCTGAAGCTTTCTTT.